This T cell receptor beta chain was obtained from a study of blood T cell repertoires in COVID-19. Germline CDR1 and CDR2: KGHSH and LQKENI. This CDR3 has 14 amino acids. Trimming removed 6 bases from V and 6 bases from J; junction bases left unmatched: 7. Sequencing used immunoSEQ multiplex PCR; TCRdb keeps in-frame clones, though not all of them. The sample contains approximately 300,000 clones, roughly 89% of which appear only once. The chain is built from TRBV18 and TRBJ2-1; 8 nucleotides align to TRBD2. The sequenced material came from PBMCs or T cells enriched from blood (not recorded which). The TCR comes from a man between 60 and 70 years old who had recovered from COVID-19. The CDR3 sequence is CASSDGRASNEQFF. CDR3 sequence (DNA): TGTGCCAGCTCTGACGGGAGGGCTTCCAATGAGCAGTTCTTC. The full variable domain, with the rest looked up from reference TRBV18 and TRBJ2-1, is NAGVMQNPRHLVRRRGQEARLRCSPMKGHSHVYWYRQLPEEGLKFMVYLQKENIIDESGMPKERFSAEFPKEGPSILRIQQVVRGDSAAYFCASSDGRASNEQFFGPGTRLTVL.